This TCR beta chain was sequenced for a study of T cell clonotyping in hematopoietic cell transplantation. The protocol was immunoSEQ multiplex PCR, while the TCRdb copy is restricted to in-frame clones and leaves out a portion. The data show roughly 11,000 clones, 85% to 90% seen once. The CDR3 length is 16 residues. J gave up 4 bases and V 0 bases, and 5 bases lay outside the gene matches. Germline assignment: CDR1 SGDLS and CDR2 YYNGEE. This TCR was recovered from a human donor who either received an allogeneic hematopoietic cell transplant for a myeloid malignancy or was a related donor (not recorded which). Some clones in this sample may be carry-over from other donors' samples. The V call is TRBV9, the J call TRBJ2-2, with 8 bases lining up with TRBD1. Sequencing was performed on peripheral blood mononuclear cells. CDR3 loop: CASSVAPGGSTGELFF. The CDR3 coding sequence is TGTGCCAGCAGCGTAGCCCCAGGGGGCAGCACCGGGGAGCTGTTTTTT.